This entry is about one TCR beta chain. Its antigen is currently unknown. The CDR3 contains 17 residues. Per germline, CDR1 MDHEN and CDR2 SYDVKM. J lost 5 bases, V lost 2 bases, and 11 bases had no gene match. These data are taken from a study of OX40 agonist ivuxolimab in advanced cancers. Background on the study: Each dose-escalation patient presented with hepatocellular carcinoma, melanoma, renal cell or head and neck cancer. Averaging 60 years in age, with a range of about 23 to 80, the cohort was approximately 84% male. Patients achieving partial responses numbered three: one hepatocellular carcinoma case and two cutaneous melanoma cases. Points from the study as a whole: At 0.1-3.0 mg/kg, partial responders had clonal expansion among the lowest observed.

The protocol was immunoSEQ multiplex PCR, while the TCRdb copy is restricted to in-frame clones and leaves out a portion. The table records over 95,000 clones, roughly 90% of them present only once. The clonotype comes from an adult with an advanced solid tumor such as melanoma, head and neck, liver or kidney cancer. The rearrangement uses TRBV28 and TRBJ2-3, with TRBD2 matching over 9 bases. This specimen was CD4+ or CD8+ T cells sorted from blood, taken in a trial of the OX40 agonist ivuxolimab. CDR3 DNA sequence: TGTGCCAGCAGTTTACTGGCCGGGCGGGAGGGCCAAGATACGCAGTATTTT. This encodes CASSLLAGREGQDTQYF.